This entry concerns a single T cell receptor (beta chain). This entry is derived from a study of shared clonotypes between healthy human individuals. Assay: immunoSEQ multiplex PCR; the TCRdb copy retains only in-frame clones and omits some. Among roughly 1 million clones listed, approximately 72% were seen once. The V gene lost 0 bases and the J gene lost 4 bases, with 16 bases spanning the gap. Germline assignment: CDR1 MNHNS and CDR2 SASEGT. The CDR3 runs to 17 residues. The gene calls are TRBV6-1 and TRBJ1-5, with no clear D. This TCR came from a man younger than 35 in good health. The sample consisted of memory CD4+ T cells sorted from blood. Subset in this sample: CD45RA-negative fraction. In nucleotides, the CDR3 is TGTGCCAGCAGTGAAGCGATGGCTTGGACGGCTAATCAGCCCCAGCATTTT. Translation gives CASSEAMAWTANQPQHF.